This T cell receptor (beta chain) stems from a study of T cells in women clearing cervical HPV infection. Study-level findings and limits: Each sample's T-cell count was unknown, possibly confounding richness.

On this clone: The antigen remains unidentified. The sequenced fragment ends 3 residues before the CDR3 boundary, so the rest is inferred from the germline J gene.

V lost 5 bases and J lost 2; bases outside the gene matches: 9. The CDR3 is 15 residues long. CDR1 is DFQATT and CDR2 is SNEGSKA in the germline V gene (reference sequence). Sequenced by immunoSEQ multiplex PCR; TCRdb stores in-frame clones only, minus some. Its table lists under 35,000 clones. The chain uses TRBV20-1 and TRBJ2-3; 8 nucleotides line up with TRBD1. The sequenced sample was blood buffy coat. The sequence was collected from a woman aged 18 to 75 with a cervical HPV16 infection that either progressed to CIN3+ or cleared (not recorded which). CDR3 bases read: TGCAGTGCTCGTACTCGGACAGGGAACACAGATACG. Translating gives CSARTRTGNTDT. The entire CDR3 protein is CSARTRTGNTDTQYF.